What follows describes a single TCR beta chain. Assay used: immunoSEQ multiplex PCR; TCRdb lists only in-frame clones, some missing. The table records 87,000 or so clones, under 95% of them present only once. The sample comes from a study of technical replicates of blood from a handful of donors. CDR1 and CDR2 from the germline V gene are SGHVS and FQNEAQ. V trimming: 4 bases; J trimming: 4 bases; junction bases outside the gene matches: 5. CDR3 size: 14 residues. The sequenced sample was T cells isolated from PBMCs. The source is a human donor in good health. The chain combines TRBV7-8 with TRBJ2-3, with 7 bases matching TRBD2. This CDR3 is CASSSRLAADTQYF. CDR3 nucleotides: TGTGCCAGCAGCTCAAGACTAGCAGCAGATACGCAGTATTTT.